Below are 14 T cell receptor beta chains sequenced from a single sample in a study of patients and donors after allogeneic stem cell transplantation. TCRdb passed the RT-PCR reads through MiXCR, listing each CDR3 protein once. The sample records over 65,000 distinct CDR3 sequences, more than 20% being singletons. Material: blood, either unsorted or a sorted T cell fraction (not recorded which). The receptors originated from a human donor who was either an allogeneic HSCT recipient or a stem cell or donor lymphocyte infusion donor (not recorded which). It is not recorded whose cells these are; they may come from a transplant donor.

The V gene is TRBV7-7, the J gene TRBJ2-1, with TRBD2 matching 10 bases. CDR1 and CDR2 (germline): SSHAT, FNYEAQ (reference sequence). The CDR3 has 15 residues. Trimming removed 6 bases from V and 6 bases from J; junction bases left unmatched: 8. The CDR3 sequence: CASSYIAGGINEQFF. Written as DNA, the CDR3 is TGTGCCAGCAGTTATATAGCGGGGGGAATCAATGAGCAGTTCTTC. The full variable domain, completed using reference TRBV7-7 and TRBJ2-1, is GAGVSQSPRYKVTKRGQDVTLRCDPISSHATLYWYQQALGQGPEFLTYFNYEAQPDKSGLPSDRFSAERPEGSISTLTIQRTEQRDSAMYRCASSYIAGGINEQFFGPGTRLTVL.

The table lists this clonotype with a few counts. V usage is TRBV25-1 and J usage is TRBJ1-3; D ambiguous. This CDR3 region has 15 residues. Trimming shortened V by 8 bases and J by 0 bases, and 14 bases separated the two germline ends. CDR1 and CDR2 from the germline V gene are MGHDK and SYGVNS. The CDR3 DNA sequence: TGTGCCAGCTCCCTAGATGCCCTCTCTGGAAACACCATATATTTT. It translates to CASSLDALSGNTIYF.

This clonotype came up a few times. This rearrangement joins TRBV5-6 to TRBJ1-5; D is unclear. This CDR3 is built from 13 residues. Germline assignment: CDR1 SGHDT and CDR2 YYEEEE. V lost 5 bases to trimming and J lost 5 bases, with 11 bases between them. CDR3 coding DNA: TGTGCCAGCAGTCACGGCCGGGATCAGCCCCAGCATTTT. Its protein is CASSHGRDQPQHF.

This clonotype turned up a few times. This chain joins TRBV30 and TRBJ2-2; possibly TRBD1 or TRBD2 for D (5 bases each). V was shortened by 4 bases and J by 6 bases, with 9 bases between the two germline ends. CDR3 length: 12 residues. Germline V lookup: CDR1 GTSNPN, CDR2 SVGIG (reference sequence). The CDR3 region is CAWTGTAGELFF. In DNA form, the CDR3 reads TGTGCCTGGACAGGGACCGCCGGGGAGCTGTTTTTT.

The V and J genes are TRBV11-3 and TRBJ2-1; tentative D call: TRBD2 (6 bases). The CDR3 has 13 amino acids. Trimming took off 1 base at V and 12 bases at J, with 13 bases between the two ends. Germline V gene sequence: CDR1 SGHNT, CDR2 YENEEA. CDR3 sequence reads: CASSLAPGDWQFF. The CDR3, as DNA: TGTGCCAGCAGCTTAGCCCCCGGGGACTGGCAGTTCTTC.

The J gene is TRBJ1-2, the V gene TRBV7-2; tentatively, D is TRBD1 (6 bases). V lost 3 bases, J lost 3 bases, and 14 bases lay in between. CDR1 is SGHTA and CDR2 is FQGNSA in the germline V gene. The CDR3 is made up of 15 amino acids. CDR3 nucleotide sequence: TGTGCCAGCAGCTTTAACCGGGACAATCACTATGGCTACACCTTC. Its translation is CASSFNRDNHYGYTF.

This chain links TRBV11-3 with TRBJ1-1; no reliable D call. The ends were cut back, 5 bases at V and 10 bases at J, with 11 bases in the middle. Per the germline V gene, CDR1 is SGHNT and CDR2 is YENEEA. The CDR3 sequence is 11 residues long. The chain's CDR3 is CASSRGLAAFF. The CDR3 region has the DNA TGTGCCAGCAGCCGCGGCCTTGCAGCTTTCTTT.

This sequence joins TRBV7-2 and TRBJ2-1; D perhaps matches TRBD2 (5 bases). The CDR3 runs to 14 residues. CDR1 is SGHTA and CDR2 is FQGNSA in the germline V gene. The germline V and J ends were trimmed by 0 bases and 4 bases, with 7 bases remaining between them. The CDR3 loop is CASSLAGSYNEQFF. CDR3 DNA sequence: TGTGCCAGCAGCTTAGCGGGGAGTTACAATGAGCAGTTCTTC.

V usage is TRBV29-1 and J usage is TRBJ1-5; 8 nucleotides line up with TRBD1. The CDR3 extends over 19 amino acids. Germline V gene lookup returns CDR1 SQVTM and CDR2 ANQGSEA. J lost 0 bases, V lost 5 bases, and 18 bases had no gene match. The CDR3 here is CSVLISGGTGPYSNQPQHF. The CDR3 nucleotides are TGCAGCGTTTTAATCAGCGGGGGGACAGGCCCTTATAGCAATCAGCCCCAGCATTTT. The whole variable domain, filled in from reference TRBV29-1 and TRBJ1-5, reads SAVISQKPSRDICQRGTSLTIQCQVDSQVTMMFWYRQQPGQSLTLIATANQGSEATYESGFVIDKFPISRPNLTFSTLTVSNMSPEDSSIYLCSVLISGGTGPYSNQPQHFGDGTRLSIL.

The rearrangement uses TRBV5-1 and TRBJ2-1, with 7 bases matching TRBD2. Germline V lookup: CDR1 SGHRS, CDR2 YFSETQ. CDR3 length equals 15 residues. Unmatched junction bases numbered 8, after V lost 0 bases and J lost 8 bases. CDR3 sequence: CASSLAAGLVDEQFF. The CDR3 DNA reads as TGCGCCAGCAGCTTGGCAGCGGGGCTTGTGGATGAGCAGTTCTTC.

This clonotype has a handful of counts. V usage is TRBV12-3 or TRBV12-4 and J usage is TRBJ1-4, with TRBD1 matching 7 bases. The CDR3 runs 13 residues. V shed 4 bases and J 5 bases; nucleotides not matched to a gene: 1. As DNA, the CDR3 is TGTGCCAGCAGTTCACAGGGGAATGAAAAACTGTTTTTT. Amino acids: CASSSQGNEKLFF.

This rearrangement joins TRBV9 to TRBJ2-1; possible D gene TRBD1, 5 bases. V gave up 0 bases and J gave up 8 bases, with 12 bases separating them. This CDR3 comprises 14 residues. The V gene's germline CDR1 is SGDLS and CDR2 YYNGEE. The CDR3 loop reads CASSVVAGRDEQFF. In DNA form, the CDR3 reads TGTGCCAGCAGCGTAGTCGCAGGGCGCGATGAGCAGTTCTTC.

This clonotype was detected only a few times. This chain links TRBV12-3 or TRBV12-4 with TRBJ2-5, with D hard to call. This CDR3 has 12 residues. V was cut by 3 bases and J by 2 bases, with 4 bases left in between. The DNA for the CDR3 is TGTGCCAGCAGTTTCATTCAAGAGACCCAGTACTTC. It encodes CASSFIQETQYF.

This chain connects TRBV12-3 or TRBV12-4 to TRBJ1-1; D is unresolved. Trimming shortened V by 5 bases and J by 1 base, and 17 bases separated the two germline ends. The CDR3 is 16 residues long. The CDR3 here is CASSALGIWGNTEAFF. CDR3 bases: TGTGCCAGCAGTGCCCTGGGGATTTGGGGGAACACTGAAGCTTTCTTT.